The T cell receptor beta chain under discussion was sequenced for a study of spatial heterogeneity in lung cancer. Findings and caveats of the study: Expanded alpha and beta TCR counts within tumors tracked tumor mutation counts.

This sample's time point: sample taken at primary tumor resection. This CDR3 comprises 14 residues. The ends were cut back, 0 bases at V and 1 base at J, with 6 bases in the middle. Looked up from germline, CDR1 is LGHNA and CDR2 is YNFKEQ. TCRdb reanalysed the 5' RACE reads using MiXCR and keeps one entry per CDR3 protein. The sample carries 3,500 to 4,000 distinct CDR3 sequences, just over 5% recorded once. By share, this clonotype counts as medium-sized. Its specificity is unknown. The source is a female donor with early-stage non-small cell lung cancer. The rearrangement links TRBV4-2 to TRBJ1-2; D is uncertain. Sequenced material: lung tumor tissue, taken at surgery. For the CDR3, the DNA is TGTGCCAGCAGCCAAGACGCTAGTAACTATGGCTACACCTTC. It yields the protein CASSQDASNYGYTF.